Shown below are 2 T cell receptor beta chains from a single sample sequenced in a study of beta chain features in type 1 diabetes (dated by TCRdb to between 2018 and 2020). Receptor amplification or capture employed the immunoSEQ multiplex PCR assay. The entire amount of isolated RNA was reverse transcribed using the High Capacity cDNA Reverse Transcription Kit, so the sequenced TCRB transcripts were expressed ones. TCRdb's version of the immuneACCESS table is confined to in-frame rearrangements and falls short of the full clone set. An unresolved V gene accounts for under half of the shortfall where checked; the remainder is of unknown origin. This sample gives 130,000 or so clones in total; roughly 9.7% of them show up just once. Nearly 0.65% of the sample comes from the top ten. The sample was central memory CD4+ T cells from blood. The receptors were sampled from a middle-aged woman in good health.

This clone was seen many times. Germline is not matched at one junction end, which may reflect a read error. CDR3 region: CASSLTRQESQYF. Here the CDR3 DNA reads TGTGCCAGCAGCTTGACGCGGCAAGAGAGCCAGTACTTC. The chain combines TRBV13 with TRBJ2-5; D ambiguous. In germline, CDR1 is PRHDT, CDR2 FYEKMQ (reference sequence). The CDR3 runs to 13 residues.

This clone has a handful of counts. V is TRBV28 and J is TRBJ1-3; the D gene is possibly TRBD1 (6 bases). Per germline, CDR1 MDHEN and CDR2 SYDVKM. Between the trimmed V and J ends, which lost 4 bases and 2 bases, there was a span of 9 bases. The CDR3 has 14 amino acids. The CDR3, as DNA: TGTGCCAGCAGTTCCGGACAGACTGGAAACACCATATATTTT. The encoded protein is CASSSGQTGNTIYF. Filled out from reference TRBV28 and TRBJ1-3, the complete variable domain reads DVKVTQSSRYLVKRTGEKVFLECVQDMDHENMFWYRQDPGLGLRLIYFSYDVKMKEKGDIPEGYSVSREKKERFSLILESASTNQTSMYLCASSSGQTGNTIYFGEGSWLTVV.